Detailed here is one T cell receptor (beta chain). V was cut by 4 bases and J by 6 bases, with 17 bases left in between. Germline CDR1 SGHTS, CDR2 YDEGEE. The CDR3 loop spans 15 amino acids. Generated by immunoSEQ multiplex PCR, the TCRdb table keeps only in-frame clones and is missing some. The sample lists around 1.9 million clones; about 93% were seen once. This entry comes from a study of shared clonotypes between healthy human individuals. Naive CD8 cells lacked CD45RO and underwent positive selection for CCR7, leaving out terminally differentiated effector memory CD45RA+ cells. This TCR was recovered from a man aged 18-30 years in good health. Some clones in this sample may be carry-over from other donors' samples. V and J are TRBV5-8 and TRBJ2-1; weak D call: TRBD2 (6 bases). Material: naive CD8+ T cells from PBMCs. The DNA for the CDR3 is TGTGCCAGCAGCCCCGGGACTTTCCAATCCAATGAGCAGTTCTTC. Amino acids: CASSPGTFQSNEQFF.